A selection of T cell receptor beta chains follows, all from one sample in a study of blood T cell repertoires in COVID-19. TCRdb keeps only in-frame clones here, not all; method: immunoSEQ multiplex PCR. The sample includes about 64,000 clones, about four fifths of them seen just once. The sequencing input was peripheral blood. The receptors derive from a human donor in a cohort sampled during active COVID-19. CDR3s include the opening cysteine and the closing phenylalanine or tryptophan. Each record gives: CDR3 length, V gene, clone size, D gene, J gene, CDR3 protein, CDR3 DNA. The D gene is left open where the match is weak. The listing skips clone size in some rows; elsewhere it reads once, few, many or a size class.

15	TRBV2	-	-	TRBJ2-3	CASTKGAGPGDTQYF	TGTGCCAGCACCAAGGGGGCGGGGCCGGGAGATACGCAGTATTTT
13	TRBV12-5	-	-	TRBJ1-5	CASGLNSNQPQHF	TGTGCTAGTGGCCTTAATAGCAATCAGCCCCAGCATTTT
13	TRBV11-2	-	-	TRBJ1-1	CASSAQPTGAAFF	TGTGCCAGCAGCGCCCAGCCGACAGGAGCGGCTTTCTTT
16	TRBV5-1	-	TRBD2	TRBJ2-1	CASSYPTSGGAFIEFF	TGCGCCAGCAGCTACCCGACTAGCGGGGGGGCCTTTATAGAGTTCTTC
14	TRBV19	-	TRBD1	TRBJ1-2	CASSPRRGLGGYTF	TGTGCCAGTAGTCCCCGCAGGGGGCTCGGTGGCTACACCTTC
15	TRBV11-2	-	TRBD1	TRBJ2-1	CASSRDRGNYNEQFF	TGTGCCAGCAGCAGGGACAGGGGGAACTACAATGAGCAGTTCTTC
14	TRBV3-1/TRBV3-2	-	-	TRBJ1-4	CASSQSGVGEKLFF	TGTGCCAGCAGCCAGTCCGGGGTCGGGGAAAAACTGTTTTTT
14	TRBV5-4	-	-	TRBJ1-5	CASSLAGVGQPQHF	TGTGCCAGCAGCTTGGCAGGGGTTGGGCAGCCCCAGCATTTT
13	TRBV27	-	-	TRBJ1-1	CASSPLRGPEAFF	TGTGCCAGCAGTCCCCTTCGGGGTCCTGAAGCTTTCTTT
14	TRBV14	once	TRBD1	TRBJ1-1	CASSPGQVNTEAFF	TGTGCCAGCAGCCCGGGACAGGTGAACACTGAAGCTTTCTTT
13	TRBV27	-	TRBD1	TRBJ1-2	CASREAGGHGYTF	TGTGCCAGCAGGGAGGCAGGGGGGCATGGCTACACCTTC
17	TRBV28	-	-	TRBJ1-1	CASSFPRGDLMNTEAFF	TGTGCCAGCAGTTTTCCCCGGGGGGACCTCATGAACACTGAAGCTTTCTTT
14	TRBV5-1	-	TRBD1	TRBJ2-7	CASSLQGPTYEQYF	TGCGCCAGCAGCTTACAGGGGCCAACCTACGAGCAGTACTTC
16	TRBV18	-	TRBD1	TRBJ1-1	CASSQRPPTGATEAFF	TGTGCCAGCTCACAACGCCCCCCGACAGGGGCCACTGAAGCTTTCTTT
15	TRBV3-1/TRBV3-2	-	-	TRBJ2-5	CASSQTGVRGETQYF	TGTGCCAGCAGCCAAACCGGGGTTAGGGGGGAGACCCAGTACTTC